This T cell receptor beta chain originates from a study of cytomegalovirus exposure and HLA in healthy donors. Study-level background: Roughly 85 million unique TCRs from HLA-typed donors made up an early data release.

General study results and limits: HLA alleles were associated with roughly 15,000 TCR beta sequences in a later analysis at 0.05 false discovery rate. Most TCR sequences were uncommon, yet certain public TCRs appeared in many donors.

PCR was performed using 60 Vbeta and 13 Jbeta primers. In the source study's methods: It was a later analysis that counted tens of millions of unique TCR beta chains, of which around 11 million were shared. The data were produced by immunoSEQ multiplex PCR, yet TCRdb's version contains in-frame clones alone and is incomplete. For V, J and clone size, that table is used; D and trimming come from the DNA. Here the sample spans some 200,000 clones, roughly 80% being singletons. Between the trimmed V and J ends, which lost 3 bases and 1 base, there was a span of 19 bases. The CDR3 is made up of 18 amino acids. CDR1 and CDR2 (germline): SGDLS, YYNGEE. Comments on this clone: Its antigen is currently unknown.

The V and J genes are TRBV9 and TRBJ2-2, with D tentatively TRBD2 (5 bases). Source material: PBMCs. The TCR comes from a young woman in good health and CMV-seronegative. DNA for the CDR3: TGTGCCAGCAGCGGGTGGGGAGAAAACCCACAGAACACCGGGGAGCTGTTTTTT. Residues: CASSGWGENPQNTGELFF.